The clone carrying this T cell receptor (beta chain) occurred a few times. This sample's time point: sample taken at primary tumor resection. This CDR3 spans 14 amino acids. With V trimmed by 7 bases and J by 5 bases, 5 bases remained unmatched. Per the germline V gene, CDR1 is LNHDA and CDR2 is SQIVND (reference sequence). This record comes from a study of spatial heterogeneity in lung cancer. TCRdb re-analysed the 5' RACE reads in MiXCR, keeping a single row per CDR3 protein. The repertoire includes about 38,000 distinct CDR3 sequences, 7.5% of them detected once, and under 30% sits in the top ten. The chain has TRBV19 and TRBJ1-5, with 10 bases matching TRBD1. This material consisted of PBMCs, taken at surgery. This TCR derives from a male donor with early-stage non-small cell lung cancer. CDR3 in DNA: TGTGCCAGTACCCGACAGGGGGCTTATCAGCCCCAGCATTTT. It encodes CASTRQGAYQPQHF.